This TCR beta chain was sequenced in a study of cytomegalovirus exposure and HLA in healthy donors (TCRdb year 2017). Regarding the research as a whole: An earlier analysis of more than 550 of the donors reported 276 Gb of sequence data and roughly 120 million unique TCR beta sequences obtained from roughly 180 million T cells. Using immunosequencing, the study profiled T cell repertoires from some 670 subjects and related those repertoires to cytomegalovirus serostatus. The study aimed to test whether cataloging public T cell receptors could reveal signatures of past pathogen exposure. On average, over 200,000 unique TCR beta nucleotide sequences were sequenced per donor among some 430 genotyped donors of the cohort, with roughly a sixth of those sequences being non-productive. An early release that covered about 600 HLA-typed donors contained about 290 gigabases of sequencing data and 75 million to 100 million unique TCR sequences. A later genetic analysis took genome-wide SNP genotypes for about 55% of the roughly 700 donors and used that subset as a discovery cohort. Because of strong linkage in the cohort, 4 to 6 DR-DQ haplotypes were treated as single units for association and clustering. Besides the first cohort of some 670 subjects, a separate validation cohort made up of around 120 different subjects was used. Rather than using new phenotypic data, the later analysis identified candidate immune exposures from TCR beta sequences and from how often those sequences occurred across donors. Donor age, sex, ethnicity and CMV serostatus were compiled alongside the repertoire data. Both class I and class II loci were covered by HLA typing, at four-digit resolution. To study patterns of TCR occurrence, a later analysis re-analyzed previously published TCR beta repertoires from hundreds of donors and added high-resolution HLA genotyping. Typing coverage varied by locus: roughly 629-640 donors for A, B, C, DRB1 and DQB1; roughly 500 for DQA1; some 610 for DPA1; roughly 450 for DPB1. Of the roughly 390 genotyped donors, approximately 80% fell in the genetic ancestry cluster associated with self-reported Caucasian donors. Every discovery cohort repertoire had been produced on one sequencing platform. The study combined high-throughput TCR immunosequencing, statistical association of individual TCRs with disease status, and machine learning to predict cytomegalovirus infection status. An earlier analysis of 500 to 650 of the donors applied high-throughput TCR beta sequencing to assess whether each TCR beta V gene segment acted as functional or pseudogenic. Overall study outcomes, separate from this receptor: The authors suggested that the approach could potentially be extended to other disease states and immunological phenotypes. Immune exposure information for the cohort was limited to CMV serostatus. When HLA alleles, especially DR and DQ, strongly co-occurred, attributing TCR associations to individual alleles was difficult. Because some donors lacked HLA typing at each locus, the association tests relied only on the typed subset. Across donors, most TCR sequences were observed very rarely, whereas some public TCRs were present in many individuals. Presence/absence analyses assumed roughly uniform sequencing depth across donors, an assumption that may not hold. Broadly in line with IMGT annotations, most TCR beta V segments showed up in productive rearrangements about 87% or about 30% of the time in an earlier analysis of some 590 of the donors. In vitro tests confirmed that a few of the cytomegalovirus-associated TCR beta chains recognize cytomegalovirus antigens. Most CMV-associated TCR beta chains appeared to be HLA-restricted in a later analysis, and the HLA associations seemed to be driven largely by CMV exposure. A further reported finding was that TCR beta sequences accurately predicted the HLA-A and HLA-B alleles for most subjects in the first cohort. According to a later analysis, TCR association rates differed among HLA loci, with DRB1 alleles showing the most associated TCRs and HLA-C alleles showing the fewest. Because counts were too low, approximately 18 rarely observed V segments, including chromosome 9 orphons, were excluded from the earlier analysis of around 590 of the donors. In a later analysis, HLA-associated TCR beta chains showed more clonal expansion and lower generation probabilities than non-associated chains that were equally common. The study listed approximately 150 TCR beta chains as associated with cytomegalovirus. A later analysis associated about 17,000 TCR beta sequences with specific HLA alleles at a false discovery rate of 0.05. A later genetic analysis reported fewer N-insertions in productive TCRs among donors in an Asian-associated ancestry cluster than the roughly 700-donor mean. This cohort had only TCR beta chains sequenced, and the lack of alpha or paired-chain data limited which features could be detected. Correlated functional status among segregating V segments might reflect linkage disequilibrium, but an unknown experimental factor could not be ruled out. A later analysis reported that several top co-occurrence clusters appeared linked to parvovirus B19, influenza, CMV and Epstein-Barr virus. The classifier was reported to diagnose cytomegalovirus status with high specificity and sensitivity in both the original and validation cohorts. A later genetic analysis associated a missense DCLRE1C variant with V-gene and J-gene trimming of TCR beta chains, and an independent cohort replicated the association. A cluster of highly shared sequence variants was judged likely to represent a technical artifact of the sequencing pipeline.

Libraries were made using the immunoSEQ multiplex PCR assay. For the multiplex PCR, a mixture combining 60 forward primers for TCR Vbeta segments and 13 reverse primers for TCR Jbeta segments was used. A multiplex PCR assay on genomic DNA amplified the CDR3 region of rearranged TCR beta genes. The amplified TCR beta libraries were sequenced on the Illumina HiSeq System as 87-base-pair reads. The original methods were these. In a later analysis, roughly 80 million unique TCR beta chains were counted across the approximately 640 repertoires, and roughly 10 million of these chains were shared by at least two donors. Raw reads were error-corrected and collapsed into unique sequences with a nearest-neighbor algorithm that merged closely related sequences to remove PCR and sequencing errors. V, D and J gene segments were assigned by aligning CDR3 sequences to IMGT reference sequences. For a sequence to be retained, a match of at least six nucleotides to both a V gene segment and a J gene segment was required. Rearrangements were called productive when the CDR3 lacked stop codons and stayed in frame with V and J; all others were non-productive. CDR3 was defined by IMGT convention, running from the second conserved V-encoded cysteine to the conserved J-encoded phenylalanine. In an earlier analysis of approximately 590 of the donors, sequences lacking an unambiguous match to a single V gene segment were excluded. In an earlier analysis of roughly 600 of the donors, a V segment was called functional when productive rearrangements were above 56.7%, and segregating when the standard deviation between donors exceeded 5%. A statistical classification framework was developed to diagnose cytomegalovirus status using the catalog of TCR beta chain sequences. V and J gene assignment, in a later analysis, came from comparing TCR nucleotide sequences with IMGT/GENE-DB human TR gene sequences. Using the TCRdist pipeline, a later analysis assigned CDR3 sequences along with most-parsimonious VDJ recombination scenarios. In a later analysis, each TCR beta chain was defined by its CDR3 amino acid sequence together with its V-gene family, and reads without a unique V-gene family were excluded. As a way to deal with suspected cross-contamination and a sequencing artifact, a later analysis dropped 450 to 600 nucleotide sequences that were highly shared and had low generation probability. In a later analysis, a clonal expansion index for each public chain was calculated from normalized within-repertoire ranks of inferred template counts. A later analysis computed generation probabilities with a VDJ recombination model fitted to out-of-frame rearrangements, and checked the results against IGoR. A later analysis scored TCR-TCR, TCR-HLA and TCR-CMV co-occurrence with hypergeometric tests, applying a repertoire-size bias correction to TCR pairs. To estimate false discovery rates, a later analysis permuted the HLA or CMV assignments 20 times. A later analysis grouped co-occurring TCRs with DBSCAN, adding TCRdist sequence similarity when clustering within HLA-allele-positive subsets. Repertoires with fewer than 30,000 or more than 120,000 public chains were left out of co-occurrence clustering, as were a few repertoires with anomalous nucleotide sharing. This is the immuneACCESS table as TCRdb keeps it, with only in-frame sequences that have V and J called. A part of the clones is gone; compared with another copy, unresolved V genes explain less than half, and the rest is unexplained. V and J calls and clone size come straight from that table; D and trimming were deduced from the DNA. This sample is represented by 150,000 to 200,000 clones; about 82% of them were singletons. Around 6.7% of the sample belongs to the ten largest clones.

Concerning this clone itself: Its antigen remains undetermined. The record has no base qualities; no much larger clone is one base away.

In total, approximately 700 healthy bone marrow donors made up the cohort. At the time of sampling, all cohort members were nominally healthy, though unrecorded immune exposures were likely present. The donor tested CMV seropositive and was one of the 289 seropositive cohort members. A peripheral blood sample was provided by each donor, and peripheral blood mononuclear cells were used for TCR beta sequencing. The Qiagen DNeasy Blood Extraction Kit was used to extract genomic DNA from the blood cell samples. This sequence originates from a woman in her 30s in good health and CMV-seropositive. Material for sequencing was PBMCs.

The CDR3: CSVRGQLNEQFF. The DNA reads as follows: TGCAGCGTTAGAGGGCAGCTAAATGAGCAGTTCTTC. The rearrangement combines TRBV29-1 with TRBJ2-1; D gene: possibly TRBD2, on 5 matching bases. Reading from cysteine to phenylalanine, the CDR3 counts 12 amino acids. The only DNA kept is the CDR3, 36 bases in frame from the first base. CDR1 and CDR2 (SQVTM, ANQGSEA) derive from the germline V gene. Relative to germline, V is 5 bases shorter and J is 7 bases shorter, with 12 bases between their ends.